Listed below are T cell receptor beta chains from one sample, sequenced in a study of control samples from healthy donors and cancer patients. TCRdb keeps only in-frame clones here, not all; method: immunoSEQ multiplex PCR. The sample gives about 80,000 clones, about nine tenths of which show up once; less than 6% is in the top ten. The source material was blood. The receptors originated from a man in his fifties or sixties in good health. The CDR3 runs from the conserved cysteine through the conserved F or W. Size values are once, few and many counts, or a class for expanded clones, and some rows have none.

abundance: NA; v_gene: TRBV11-3; j_gene: TRBJ1-1; CDR3aa: CASSFPGTVYTEAFF
abundance: NA; v_gene: TRBV15; j_gene: TRBJ2-1; CDR3aa: CATSREVDSNEQFF
abundance: NA; v_gene: TRBV30; j_gene: TRBJ1-1; CDR3aa: CAWSLGQGAEAFF
abundance: NA; v_gene: TRBV4-2; j_gene: TRBJ1-2; CDR3aa: CASSRSRTESAYGYTF
abundance: NA; v_gene: TRBV7-9; j_gene: TRBJ2-3; CDR3aa: CASSLEGGTDTQYF
abundance: NA; v_gene: TRBV3-1/TRBV3-2; j_gene: TRBJ2-5; CDR3aa: CASSRFHGSPQETQYF
abundance: NA; v_gene: TRBV6-6; j_gene: TRBJ2-7; CDR3aa: CASSHSATSSEQYF
abundance: few; v_gene: TRBV19; j_gene: TRBJ1-1; CDR3aa: CASSIALRVNTEAFF
abundance: NA; v_gene: TRBV9; j_gene: TRBJ2-3; CDR3aa: CASSVRGVSPSTDTQYF
abundance: few; v_gene: TRBV11-3; j_gene: TRBJ1-2; CDR3aa: CASSLRGSNYGYTF
abundance: NA; v_gene: TRBV14; j_gene: TRBJ2-7; CDR3aa: CASSQDRGLAGLYEQYF
abundance: NA; v_gene: TRBV27; j_gene: TRBJ2-5; CDR3aa: CASSFLYNRETQYF
abundance: NA; v_gene: TRBV7-8; j_gene: TRBJ2-1; CDR3aa: CASSLVALAGASIEQFF
abundance: NA; v_gene: TRBV15; j_gene: TRBJ2-7; CDR3aa: CATSDRDRNYEQYF
abundance: once; v_gene: TRBV10-3; j_gene: TRBJ1-2; CDR3aa: CAIRGGLMANYGYTF
abundance: NA; v_gene: TRBV3-1/TRBV3-2; j_gene: TRBJ2-3; CDR3aa: CASSQDPGDDTQYF
abundance: NA; v_gene: TRBV19; j_gene: TRBJ1-5; CDR3aa: CASSIGSGGQPQHF
abundance: NA; v_gene: TRBV20-1; j_gene: TRBJ1-5; CDR3aa: CSASETSWGAQPQHF
abundance: NA; v_gene: TRBV14; j_gene: TRBJ2-7; CDR3aa: CASSRYTAPKYEQYF
abundance: NA; v_gene: TRBV19; j_gene: TRBJ1-2; CDR3aa: CASRKTGQLNYGYTF